Included here is one T cell receptor beta chain sequence, with context. As yet, its antigen is unknown. Trimming took off 4 bases at V and 4 bases at J, with 8 bases between the two ends. This CDR3 region has 12 residues. Germline values: CDR1 SGHRS, CDR2 YFSETQ. MiXCR, applied by TCRdb to the 5' RACE reads, yields one record per CDR3 protein. The repertoire consists of about 450,000 distinct CDR3 sequences, with approximately 18% occurring once and the leading ten covering roughly an eighth. This entry belongs to a study of identical twins. General study findings and limits: Twins' excess sharing was less marked for out-of-frame beta sequences.

The sequence came from a man in his fifties or sixties in good health. The sample consisted of naive T cells sorted from blood. The chain carries TRBV5-1 and TRBJ2-5; D is unclear. The CDR3 nucleotides are TGCGCCAGCAGCACTTCTGGAGAGACCCAGTACTTC. As protein: CASSTSGETQYF.